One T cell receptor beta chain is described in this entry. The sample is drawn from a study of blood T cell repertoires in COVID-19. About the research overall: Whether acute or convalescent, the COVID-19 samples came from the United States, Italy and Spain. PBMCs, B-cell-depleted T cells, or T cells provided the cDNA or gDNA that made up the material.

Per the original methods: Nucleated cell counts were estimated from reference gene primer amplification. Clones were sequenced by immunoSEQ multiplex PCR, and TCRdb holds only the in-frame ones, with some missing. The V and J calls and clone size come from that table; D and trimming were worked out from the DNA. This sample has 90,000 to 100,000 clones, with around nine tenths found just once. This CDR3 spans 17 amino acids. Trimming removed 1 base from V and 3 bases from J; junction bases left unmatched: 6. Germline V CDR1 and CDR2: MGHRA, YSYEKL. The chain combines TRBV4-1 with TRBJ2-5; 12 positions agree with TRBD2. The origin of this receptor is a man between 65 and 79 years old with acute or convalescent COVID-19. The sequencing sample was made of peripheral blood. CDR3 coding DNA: TGCGCCAGCAGCCAAGGTACCCTAGCGGGGGGGGAAGAGACCCAGTACTTC. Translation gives CASSQGTLAGGEETQYF.